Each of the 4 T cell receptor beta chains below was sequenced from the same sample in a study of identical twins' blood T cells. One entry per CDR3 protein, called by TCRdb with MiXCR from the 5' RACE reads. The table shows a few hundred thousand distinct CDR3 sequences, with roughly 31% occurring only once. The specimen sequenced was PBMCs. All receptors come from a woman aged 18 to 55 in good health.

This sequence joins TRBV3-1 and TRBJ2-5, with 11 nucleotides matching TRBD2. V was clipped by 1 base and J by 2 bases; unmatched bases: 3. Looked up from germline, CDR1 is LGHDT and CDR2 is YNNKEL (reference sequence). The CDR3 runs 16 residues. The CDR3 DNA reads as TGTGCCAGCAGCCAAGTACTAGCGGGGGATCAAGAGACCCAGTACTTC. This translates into CASSQVLAGDQETQYF.

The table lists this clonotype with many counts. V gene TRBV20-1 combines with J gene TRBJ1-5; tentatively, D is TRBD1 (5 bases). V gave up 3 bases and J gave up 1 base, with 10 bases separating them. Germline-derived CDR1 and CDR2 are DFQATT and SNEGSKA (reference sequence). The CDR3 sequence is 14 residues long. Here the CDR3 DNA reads TGCAGTGCTAGGTACGGGGGAAGCAATCAGCCCCAGCATTTT. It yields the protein CSARYGGSNQPQHF.

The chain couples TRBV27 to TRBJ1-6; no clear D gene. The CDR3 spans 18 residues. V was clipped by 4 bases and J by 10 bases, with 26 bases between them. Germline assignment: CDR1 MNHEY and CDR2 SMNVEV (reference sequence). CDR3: CASSSRGPRRGPGSPLHF. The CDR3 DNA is TGTGCCAGCAGTTCTCGTGGTCCTAGGAGAGGGCCGGGATCACCCCTCCACTTT.

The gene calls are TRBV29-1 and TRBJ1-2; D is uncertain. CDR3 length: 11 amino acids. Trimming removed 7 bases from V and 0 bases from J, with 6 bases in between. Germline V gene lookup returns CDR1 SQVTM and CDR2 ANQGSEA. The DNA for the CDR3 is TGCAGCGCCCGACCTAACTATGGCTACACCTTC. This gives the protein CSARPNYGYTF.